A selection of T cell receptor beta chains follows, all from one sample in a study of blood T cell repertoires in COVID-19. Generated by immunoSEQ multiplex PCR, the TCRdb table keeps only in-frame clones and is missing some. The sample yields 150,000 to 200,000 clones, 84% seen once. The sample consisted of peripheral blood. These receptors were collected from a woman in her seventies with COVID-19, enrolled during active disease. The conserved cysteine and the conserved F or W are not part of the CDR3 here. The order of the fields is clone size, J gene, V gene, CDR3 protein. Clone size appears in some rows only: once, few, many, or a class for an expanded clone.

- | TRBJ2-3 | TRBV27 | ASSLGAGGGDTQY
- | TRBJ2-1 | TRBV5-6 | ASSRQGPVHEQF
- | TRBJ2-7 | TRBV2 | ASREDVYEQY
- | TRBJ1-1 | TRBV29-1 | SVRQFAEAF
- | TRBJ1-2 | TRBV5-1 | ASSHGTGAPSYGYT
- | TRBJ1-5 | TRBV30 | AWSVGAPKPQH
- | TRBJ1-2 | TRBV28 | ASSGPGHGYT
- | TRBJ2-5 | TRBV3-1/TRBV3-2 | ASSQDAAGVYRETQY
- | TRBJ2-1 | TRBV11-2 | ASSPVGGGANEQF
- | TRBJ1-2 | TRBV19 | ASSLQTNYGYT
few | TRBJ1-2 | TRBV27 | ASSFDRVNYGYT
- | TRBJ2-4 | TRBV7-8 | ASSSSPTGGSQGIQY
- | TRBJ2-2 | TRBV19 | ASTKGQASTGELF
- | TRBJ2-3 | TRBV27 | ASSLSLAPTDTQY
- | TRBJ2-1 | TRBV12-5 | ASGLVLAGSSANEQF
- | TRBJ2-1 | TRBV3-1/TRBV3-2 | ASSYGSTYNEQF
- | TRBJ1-6 | TRBV3-1/TRBV3-2 | ASSRSFYNSPLH
medium-sized | TRBJ1-5 | TRBV28 | ASRIQGSNQPQH
- | TRBJ2-1 | TRBV12-3/TRBV12-4 | ATSRGGDEQF
- | TRBJ2-1 | TRBV28 | ASSFRETHMYEQF
- | TRBJ1-5 | TRBV19 | ASSTDRGTYSNQPQH
- | TRBJ2-5 | TRBV19 | ASSKGRGIQETQY
- | TRBJ2-4 | TRBV10-3 | AISESAREGSGQY
- | TRBJ1-5 | TRBV19 | ASSMTEFQPQH
once | TRBJ1-3 | TRBV24-1 | ATSDPQGEGGNTIY
- | TRBJ1-5 | TRBV24-1 | ATSEGTGMGSSNQPQH
many | TRBJ1-1 | TRBV6-5 | ASSYSAAFMNTEAF
- | TRBJ2-7 | TRBV5-1 | ASSLLTSGNPRDEQY
- | TRBJ1-1 | TRBV6-5 | ASQGHGLTEAF
few | TRBJ2-7 | TRBV2 | ASMASGRGEQY
once | TRBJ2-7 | TRBV28 | ASMRQVTYEQY
- | TRBJ2-7 | TRBV6-1 | ASSDPLGQGVTYEQY
- | TRBJ2-3 | TRBV20-1 | SASHRQGADTQY
few | TRBJ2-7 | TRBV28 | ASSHGQVPY
once | TRBJ1-1 | TRBV11-3 | AGSLGQGANTEAF
- | TRBJ1-2 | TRBV6-5 | ASTRAGGVYGYT
- | TRBJ2-5 | TRBV5-4 | ASSLAGVQETQY
- | TRBJ1-1 | TRBV5-5 | ASSFSWGGTEAF
- | TRBJ2-7 | TRBV11-2 | ASSLLQGFYEQY
few | TRBJ2-5 | TRBV7-3 | ASSPDRGRQETQY
- | TRBJ2-7 | TRBV7-9 | ASSLGTSRLGEQY
once | TRBJ1-2 | TRBV18 | ASSPNQGTNYGYT
- | TRBJ2-2 | TRBV7-3 | ASSTRSDTGELF
few | TRBJ2-7 | TRBV21-1 | ASSTWTGNKRSYEQY
- | TRBJ1-3 | TRBV11-3 | ASRREQTRSGNTIY
once | TRBJ2-1 | TRBV5-6 | ASSLTSNNEQF
- | TRBJ2-3 | TRBV15 | ATGQGDIADTQY